This T cell receptor (beta chain) was observed in a study of technical replicates of blood from several donors. Measured with immunoSEQ multiplex PCR; TCRdb has only the in-frame clones, and not every one. The table lists 100,000 or so clones, approximately 96% of them singletons. V was shortened by 4 bases and J by 10 bases, with 15 bases between the two germline ends. Germline V gene sequence: CDR1 SGDLS, CDR2 YYNGEE. The CDR3 is 13 residues long. The clonotype originates from a human donor in good health. Specimen: T cells isolated from PBMCs. The chain combines TRBV9 with TRBJ2-1; possibly TRBD1 for D (6 bases). This CDR3 is CASSFRLGAEQFF. CDR3 DNA: TGTGCCAGCAGCTTCCGATTGGGGGCCGAGCAGTTCTTC.